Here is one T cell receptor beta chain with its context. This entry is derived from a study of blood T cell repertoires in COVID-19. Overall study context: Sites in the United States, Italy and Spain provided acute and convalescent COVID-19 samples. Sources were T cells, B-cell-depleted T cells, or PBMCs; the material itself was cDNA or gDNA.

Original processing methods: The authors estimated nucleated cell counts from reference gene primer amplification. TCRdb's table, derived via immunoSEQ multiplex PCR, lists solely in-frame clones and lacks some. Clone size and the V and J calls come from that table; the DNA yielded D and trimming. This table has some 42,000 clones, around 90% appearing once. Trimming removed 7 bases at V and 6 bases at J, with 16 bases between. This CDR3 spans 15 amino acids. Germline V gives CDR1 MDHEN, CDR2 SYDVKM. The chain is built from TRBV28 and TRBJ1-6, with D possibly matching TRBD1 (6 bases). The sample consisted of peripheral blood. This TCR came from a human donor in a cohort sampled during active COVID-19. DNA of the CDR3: TGTGCCAGCACTGATGGACAGAGACGTAATTCACCCCTCCACTTT. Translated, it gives CASTDGQRRNSPLHF.